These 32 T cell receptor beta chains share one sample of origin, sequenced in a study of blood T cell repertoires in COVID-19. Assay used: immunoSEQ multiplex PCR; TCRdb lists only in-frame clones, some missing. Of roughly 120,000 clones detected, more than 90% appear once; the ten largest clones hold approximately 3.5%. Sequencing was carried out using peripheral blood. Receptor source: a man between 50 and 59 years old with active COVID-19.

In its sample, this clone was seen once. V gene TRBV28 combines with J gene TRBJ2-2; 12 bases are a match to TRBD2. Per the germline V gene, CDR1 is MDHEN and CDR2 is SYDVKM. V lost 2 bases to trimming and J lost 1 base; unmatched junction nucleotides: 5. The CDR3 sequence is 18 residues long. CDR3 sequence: CASSLGSSGRENTGELFF. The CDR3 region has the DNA TGTGCCAGCAGTTTAGGATCTAGCGGGAGGGAGAACACCGGGGAGCTGTTTTTT. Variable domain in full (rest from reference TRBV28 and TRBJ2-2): DVKVTQSSRYLVKRTGEKVFLECVQDMDHENMFWYRQDPGLGLRLIYFSYDVKMKEKGDIPEGYSVSREKKERFSLILESASTNQTSMYLCASSLGSSGRENTGELFFGEGSRLTVL.

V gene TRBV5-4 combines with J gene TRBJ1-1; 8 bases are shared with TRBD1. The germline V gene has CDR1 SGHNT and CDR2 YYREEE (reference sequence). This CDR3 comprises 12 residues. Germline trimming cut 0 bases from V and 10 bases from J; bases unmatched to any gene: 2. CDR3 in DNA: TGTGCCAGCAGCTTGGGGACAGGGCGAGCTTTCTTT. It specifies CASSLGTGRAFF. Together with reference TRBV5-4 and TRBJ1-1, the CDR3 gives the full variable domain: ETGVTQSPTHLIKTRGQQVTLRCSSQSGHNTVSWYQQALGQGPQFIFQYYREEENGRGNFPPRFSGLQFPNYSSELNVNALELDDSALYLCASSLGTGRAFFGQGTRLTVV.

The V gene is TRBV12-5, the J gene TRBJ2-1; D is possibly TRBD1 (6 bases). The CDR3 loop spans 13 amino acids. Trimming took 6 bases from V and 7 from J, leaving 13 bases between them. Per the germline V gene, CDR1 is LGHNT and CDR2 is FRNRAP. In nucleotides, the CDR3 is TGTGCTAGTGGGATTGGGACACCGAATGAGCAGTTCTTC. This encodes CASGIGTPNEQFF.

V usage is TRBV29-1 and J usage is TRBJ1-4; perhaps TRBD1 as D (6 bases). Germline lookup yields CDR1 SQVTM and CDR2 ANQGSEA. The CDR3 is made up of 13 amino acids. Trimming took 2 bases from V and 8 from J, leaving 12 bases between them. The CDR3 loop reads CSVEMGASEKLFF. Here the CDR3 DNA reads TGCAGCGTTGAAATGGGGGCAAGCGAAAAACTGTTTTTT.

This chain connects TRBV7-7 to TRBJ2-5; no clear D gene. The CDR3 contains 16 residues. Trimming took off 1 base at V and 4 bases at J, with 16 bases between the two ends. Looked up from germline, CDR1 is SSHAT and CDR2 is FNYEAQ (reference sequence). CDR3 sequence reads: CASSLGGLTPGETQYF. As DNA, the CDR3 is TGTGCCAGCAGCTTAGGCGGATTGACCCCCGGAGAGACCCAGTACTTC.

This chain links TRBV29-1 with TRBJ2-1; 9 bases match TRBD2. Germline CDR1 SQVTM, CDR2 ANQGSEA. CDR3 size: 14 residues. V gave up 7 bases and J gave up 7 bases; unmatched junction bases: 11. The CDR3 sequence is CSAGFSGRGNEQFF. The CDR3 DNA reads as TGCAGCGCCGGTTTTAGCGGGAGAGGAAATGAGCAGTTCTTC.

The CDR3 DNA reads TGTGCCACCTCGACAGGGACCAATGAAAAACTGTTTTTT. Protein: CATSTGTNEKLFF. The V and J genes are TRBV6-6 and TRBJ1-4, with TRBD1 matching over 7 bases. The ends lost 10 bases at V and 5 bases at J; junction bases unmatched: 7. This CDR3 comprises 13 residues. From germline, CDR1 is MNHNY and CDR2 SVGAGI (reference sequence).

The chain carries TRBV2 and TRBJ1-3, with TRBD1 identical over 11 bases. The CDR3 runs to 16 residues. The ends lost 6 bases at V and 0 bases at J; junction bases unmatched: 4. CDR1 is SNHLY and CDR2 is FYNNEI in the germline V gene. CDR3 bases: TGTGCCAGCAGGGGACAGGGGGTAATCTCTGGAAACACCATATATTTT. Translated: CASRGQGVISGNTIYF.

CDR3 sequence: CASRAGSSHKQDTQYF. CDR3 bases: TGTGCCAGCAGGGCAGGCAGCAGTCACAAGCAAGATACGCAGTATTTT. V usage is TRBV3-1 (or the pseudogene TRBV3-2) and J usage is TRBJ2-3; D unclear. CDR3 size: 16 residues. The V gene's germline CDR1 is LGHDT and CDR2 YNNKEL (reference sequence). V lost 6 bases, J lost 5 bases, and 21 bases lay in between.

CDR3 sequence: CASSFGRTEYGYTF. CDR3 sequence (DNA): TGCGCCAGCAGCTTTGGAAGGACAGAGTATGGCTACACCTTC. V and J are TRBV5-1 and TRBJ1-2; TRBD1 is a possible D gene (6 bases). From germline, CDR1 is SGHRS and CDR2 YFSETQ. The CDR3 sequence is 14 residues long. The V gene lost 2 bases and the J gene lost 5 bases, with 13 bases spanning the gap. Full variable domain (rest looked up from reference TRBV5-1 and TRBJ1-2): KAGVTQTPRYLIKTRGQQVTLSCSPISGHRSVSWYQQTPGQGLQFLFEYFSETQRNKGNFPGRFSGRQFSNSRSEMNVSTLELGDSALYLCASSFGRTEYGYTFGSGTRLTVV.

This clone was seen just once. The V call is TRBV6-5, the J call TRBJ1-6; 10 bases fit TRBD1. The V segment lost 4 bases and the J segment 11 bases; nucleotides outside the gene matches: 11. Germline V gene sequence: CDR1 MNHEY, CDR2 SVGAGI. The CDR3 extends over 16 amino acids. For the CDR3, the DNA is TGTGCCAGCAGTTGGTCCGGGACAGGGGCGGCGACACCCCTCCACTTT. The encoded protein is CASSWSGTGAATPLHF.

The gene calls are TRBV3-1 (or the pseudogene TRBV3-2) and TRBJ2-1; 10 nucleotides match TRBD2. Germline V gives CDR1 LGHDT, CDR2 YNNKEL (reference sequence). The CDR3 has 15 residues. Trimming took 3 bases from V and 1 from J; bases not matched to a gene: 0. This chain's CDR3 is CASSQTSGSYNEQFF. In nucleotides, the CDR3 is TGTGCCAGCAGCCAGACTAGCGGGTCCTACAATGAGCAGTTCTTC.

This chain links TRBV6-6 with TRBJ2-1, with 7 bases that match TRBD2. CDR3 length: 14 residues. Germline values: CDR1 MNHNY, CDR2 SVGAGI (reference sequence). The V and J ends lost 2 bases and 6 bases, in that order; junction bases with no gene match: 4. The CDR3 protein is CASSYGGGGNEQFF. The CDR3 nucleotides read TGTGCCAGCAGTTACGGCGGCGGGGGCAATGAGCAGTTCTTC.

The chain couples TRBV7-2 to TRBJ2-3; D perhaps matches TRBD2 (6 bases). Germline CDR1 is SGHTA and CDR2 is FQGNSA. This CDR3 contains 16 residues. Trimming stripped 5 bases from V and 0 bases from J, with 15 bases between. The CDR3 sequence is CASSDRRGSSTDTQYF. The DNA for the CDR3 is TGTGCCAGCAGCGATAGGAGGGGATCTAGCACAGATACGCAGTATTTT.

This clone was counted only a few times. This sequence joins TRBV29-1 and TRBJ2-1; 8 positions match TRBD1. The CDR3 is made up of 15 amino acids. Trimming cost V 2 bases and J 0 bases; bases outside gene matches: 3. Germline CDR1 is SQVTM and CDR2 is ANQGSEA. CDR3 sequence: CSVETGTGSYNEQFF. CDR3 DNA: TGCAGCGTTGAAACCGGGACAGGCTCCTACAATGAGCAGTTCTTC.

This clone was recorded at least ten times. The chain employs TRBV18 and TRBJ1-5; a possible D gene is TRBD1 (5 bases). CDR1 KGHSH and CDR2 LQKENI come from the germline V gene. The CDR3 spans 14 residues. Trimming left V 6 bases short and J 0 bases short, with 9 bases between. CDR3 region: CASSQQGSNQPQHF. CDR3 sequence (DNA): TGTGCCAGCTCGCAGCAGGGTAGCAATCAGCCCCAGCATTTT.

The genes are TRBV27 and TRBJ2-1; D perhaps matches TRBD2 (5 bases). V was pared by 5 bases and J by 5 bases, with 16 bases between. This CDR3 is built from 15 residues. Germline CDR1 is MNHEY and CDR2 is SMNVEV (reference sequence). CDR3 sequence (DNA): TGTGCCAGCAGTAGCAGCGGAGACCTAAACAATGAGCAGTTCTTC. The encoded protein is CASSSSGDLNNEQFF.

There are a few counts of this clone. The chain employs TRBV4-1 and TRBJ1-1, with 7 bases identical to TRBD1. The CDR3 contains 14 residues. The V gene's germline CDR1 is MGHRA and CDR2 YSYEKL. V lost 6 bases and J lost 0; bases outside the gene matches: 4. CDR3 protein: CASRTGTVNTEAFF. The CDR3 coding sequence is TGCGCCAGCAGGACCGGGACAGTGAACACTGAAGCTTTCTTT.

DNA for the CDR3: TGTGCCAGCAGCCCCCAACTAGCGACGGGCGCGGTAGAGCAGTTCTTC. It encodes CASSPQLATGAVEQFF. V is TRBV14 and J is TRBJ2-1; 7 bases agree with TRBD2. The germline gives CDR1 SGHDN, CDR2 FVKESK. The CDR3 runs to 16 residues. The V gene end was trimmed by 4 bases and the J gene end by 10 bases; junction bases not matched to a gene: 16.

The CDR3 protein is CASRSAGADTQYF. The CDR3 region has the DNA TGTGCCAGCAGGTCAGCGGGAGCAGATACGCAGTATTTT. The chain recombines TRBV6-5 with TRBJ2-3, with 8 positions matching TRBD2. CDR3 length equals 13 residues. In germline, CDR1 is MNHEY, CDR2 SVGAGI. J lost 4 bases, V lost 6 bases, and 3 bases had no gene match.

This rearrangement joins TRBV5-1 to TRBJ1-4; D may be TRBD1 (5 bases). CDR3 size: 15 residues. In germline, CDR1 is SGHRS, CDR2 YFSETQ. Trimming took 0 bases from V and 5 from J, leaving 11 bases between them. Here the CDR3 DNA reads TGCGCCAGCAGCTTGGAGCGGGGACTGAATGAAAAACTGTTTTTT. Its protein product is CASSLERGLNEKLFF.

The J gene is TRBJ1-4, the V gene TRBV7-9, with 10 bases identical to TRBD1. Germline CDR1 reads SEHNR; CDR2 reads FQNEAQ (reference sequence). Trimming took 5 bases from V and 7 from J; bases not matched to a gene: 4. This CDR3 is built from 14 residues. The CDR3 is CASSPRTGGEKLFF. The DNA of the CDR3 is TGTGCCAGCAGCCCCCGGACAGGGGGTGAAAAACTGTTTTTT. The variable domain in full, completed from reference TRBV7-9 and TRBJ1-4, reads DTGVSQNPRHKITKRGQNVTFRCDPISEHNRLYWYRQTLGQGPEFLTYFQNEAQLEKSRLLSDRFSAERPKGSFSTLEIQRTEQGDSAMYLCASSPRTGGEKLFFGSGTQLSVL.

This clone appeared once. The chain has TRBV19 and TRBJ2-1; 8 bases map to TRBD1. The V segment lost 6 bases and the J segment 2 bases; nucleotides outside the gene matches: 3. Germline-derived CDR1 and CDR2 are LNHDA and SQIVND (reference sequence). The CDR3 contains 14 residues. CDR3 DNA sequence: TGTGCCAGTAGCGGACAGGGTCCCTACAATGAGCAGTTCTTC. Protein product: CASSGQGPYNEQFF.

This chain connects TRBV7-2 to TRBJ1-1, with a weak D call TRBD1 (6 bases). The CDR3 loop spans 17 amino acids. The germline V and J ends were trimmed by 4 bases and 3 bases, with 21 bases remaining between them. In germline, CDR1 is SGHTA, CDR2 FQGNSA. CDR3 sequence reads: CASSSIGQGIWDTEAFF. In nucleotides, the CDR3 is TGTGCCAGCAGCTCTATAGGGCAGGGGATATGGGACACTGAAGCTTTCTTT.

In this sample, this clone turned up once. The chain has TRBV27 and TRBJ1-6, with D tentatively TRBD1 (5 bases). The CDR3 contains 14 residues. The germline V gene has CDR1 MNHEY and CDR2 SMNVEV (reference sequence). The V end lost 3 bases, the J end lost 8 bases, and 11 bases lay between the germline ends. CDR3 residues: CASSLLGPDSPLHF. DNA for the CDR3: TGTGCCAGCAGTTTGCTGGGGCCGGATTCACCCCTCCACTTT.

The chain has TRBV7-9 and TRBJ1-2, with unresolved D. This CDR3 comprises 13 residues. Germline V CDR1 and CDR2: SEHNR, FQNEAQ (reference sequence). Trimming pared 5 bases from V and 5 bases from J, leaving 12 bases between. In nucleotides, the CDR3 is TGTGCCAGCAGCCCCGGACGGACTTATGGCTACACCTTC. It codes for CASSPGRTYGYTF.

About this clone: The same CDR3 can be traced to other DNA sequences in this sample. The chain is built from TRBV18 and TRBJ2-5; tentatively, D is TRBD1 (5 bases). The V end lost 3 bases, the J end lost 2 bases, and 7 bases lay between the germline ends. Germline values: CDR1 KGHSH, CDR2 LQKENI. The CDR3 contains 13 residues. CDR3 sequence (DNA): TGTGCCAGCTCACCGGGGCTTCAAGAGACCCAGTACTTC. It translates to CASSPGLQETQYF.

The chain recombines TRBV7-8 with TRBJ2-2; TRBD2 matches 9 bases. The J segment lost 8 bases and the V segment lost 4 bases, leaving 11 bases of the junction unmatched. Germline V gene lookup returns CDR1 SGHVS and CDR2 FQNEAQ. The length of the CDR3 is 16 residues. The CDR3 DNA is TGTGCCAGCAGCTCTTCCAGCGGGGGGCTTTCTGGGGAGCTGTTTTTT. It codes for CASSSSSGGLSGELFF.

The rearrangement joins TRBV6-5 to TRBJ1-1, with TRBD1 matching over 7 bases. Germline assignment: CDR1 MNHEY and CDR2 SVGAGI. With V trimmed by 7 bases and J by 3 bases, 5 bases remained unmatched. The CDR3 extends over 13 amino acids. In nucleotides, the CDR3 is TGTGCCAGCATCCTGGGACAGTACACTGAAGCTTTCTTT. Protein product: CASILGQYTEAFF.

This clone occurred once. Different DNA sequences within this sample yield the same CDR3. The CDR3 here is CASSQGSGYGYTF. CDR3 bases: TGTGCCAGCAGCCAAGGATCGGGGTATGGCTACACCTTC. V is TRBV14 and J is TRBJ1-2, with D hard to call. Germline V gene sequence: CDR1 SGHDN, CDR2 FVKESK. V lost 1 base, J lost 5 bases, and 8 bases lay in between. The CDR3 length is 13 residues.

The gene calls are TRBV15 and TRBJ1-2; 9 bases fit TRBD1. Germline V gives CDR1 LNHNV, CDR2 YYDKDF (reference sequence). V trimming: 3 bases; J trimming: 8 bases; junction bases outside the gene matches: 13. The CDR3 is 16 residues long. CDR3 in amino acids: CATSRTTGGALWGYTF. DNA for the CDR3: TGTGCCACCAGCAGGACTACAGGGGGCGCCTTGTGGGGCTACACCTTC. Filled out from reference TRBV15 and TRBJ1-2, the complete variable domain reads DAMVIQNPRYQVTQFGKPVTLSCSQTLNHNVMYWYQQKSSQAPKLLFHYYDKDFNNEADTPDNFQSRRPNTSFCFLDIRSPGLGDTAMYLCATSRTTGGALWGYTFGSGTRLTVV.

The CDR3 region has the DNA TGTGCCAGTAGTATCTCAGCGGGGGGTGGATACAATGAGCAGTTCTTC. Translating gives CASSISAGGGYNEQFF. The chain employs TRBV19 and TRBJ2-1; 9 bases match TRBD2. The CDR3 has 16 amino acids. The germline V gene has CDR1 LNHDA and CDR2 SQIVND (reference sequence). The J segment lost 4 bases and the V segment lost 3 bases, leaving 7 bases of the junction unmatched.